The entry below describes one T cell receptor (beta chain). No cognate antigen has been identified for it. No much larger clone is present one base from it, and per-base qualities are unavailable. The library was produced with PCR. TCRdb names Illumina HiSeq 2500 as the instrument used. To reduce PCR and sequencing biases, unique molecular identifiers were incorporated into the TCR beta cDNA libraries. Every 1 to 10 million input T cells yielded 500,000 or so cDNA molecules, meaning each molecule approximated one T cell. The same protocol used for the earlier healthy control dataset was applied to prepare and sequence the patient libraries. Samples belonging to the same batch were prepared together, multiplexed and sequenced on a shared HiSeq lane. The original methods were these. MIGEC handled the raw barcoded reads, throwing out single-read molecular identifier groups before consensus assembly and CDR3 extraction. Clonotype tables were post-analysed with VDJtools, normalizing diversity by down-sampling all datasets to the smallest sample size. In repertoire overlap clustering, CDR3 amino acid sequences, but not nucleotide sequences, were matched to correct batch-related cross-sample contamination. The public reads were quality trimmed at Q25 with fastp and then assembled into clones with MiXCR by TCRdb, keeping productive beta chains. Each record represents a unique CDR3 protein, reported with the most common genes and DNA among its rows. For this entry, the V and J calls and clone size follow TCRdb and not the study's own pipeline. A total of under 650,000 distinct CDR3 sequences appear in this sample, around 47% of them only once. The top ten clonotypes cover around 1.7% of the sample.

To demonstrate the VDJtools post-analysis software, TCR beta repertoires were profiled from the peripheral blood of 10 to 15 young patients with multiple sclerosis. Multiple sclerosis patients were children and adolescents aged 6 to 15 years. The source of the sample is a study of post-analysis software for immune sequencing data (dated by TCRdb to the mid-2010s). The study in broad terms: Recorded disease courses included relapsing-remitting, secondary progressive and progressive-relapsing multiple sclerosis, with some patients lacking subtype annotation. The patient repertoires were set against about eleven previously published healthy control repertoires from donors whose ages ranged from roughly 6 to 27 years. A subset of samples was prepared in parallel using single-end sample barcoding, then pooled and co-amplified after Illumina adapter ligation.

Beyond this particular receptor, the publication reports: The multiple sclerosis patient group was slightly younger than the control group. Normalized Chao1 diversity was significantly lower in multiple sclerosis patients than controls, suggesting substantial peripheral T-cell clonal expansion. Direct clustering with F measure showed strong co-clustering of samples prepared in the same batch, prompting a batch-effect correction.

This clonotype was obtained from a girl aged 5-17 years with multiple sclerosis. The sample was blood.

The CDR3 sequence is CRTSGTETYNEQFF. The nucleotide sequence reads as follows: TGCAGGACTAGCGGGACAGAAACCTACAATGAGCAGTTCTTC. The receptor chain draws on TRBV29-1 and TRBJ2-1; 11 central nucleotides agree with TRBD2. CDR1 and CDR2 (SQVTM, ANQGSEA) derive from the germline V gene. Spanning cysteine to phenylalanine, the CDR3 consists of 14 amino acids. Of the read, only the CDR3 DNA is kept; its 42 bases are in frame from base 1.